Each of the 24 T cell receptor beta chains below was sequenced from the same sample in a study of blood T cell repertoires in COVID-19. The method was immunoSEQ multiplex PCR; TCRdb's version includes in-frame clones alone and lacks a portion of them. Among 130,000 to 150,000 clones listed, around 84% were seen once. Sequencing input: peripheral blood. The receptors stem from a woman aged 50 to 60 with acute or convalescent COVID-19.

The rearrangement links TRBV6-6 to TRBJ1-4; D possibly corresponds to TRBD1 (5 bases). Germline assignment: CDR1 MNHNY and CDR2 SVGAGI (reference sequence). Deletions cut 5 bases from V and 3 bases from J, with 19 bases between. The CDR3 has 17 residues. The CDR3 DNA follows: TGTGCCAGCAGTCCGGGAGGGGCTAAGCTAGCTAATGAAAAACTGTTTTTT. Translation gives CASSPGGAKLANEKLFF.

The chain combines TRBV7-6 with TRBJ2-3; the match to TRBD2 covers 9 bases. V was pared by 6 bases and J by 0 bases, with 13 bases of the junction left unmatched. Germline V gene data show CDR1 as SGHVS and CDR2 as FNYEAQ. The CDR3 consists of 18 residues. CDR3 loop: CASSRGGGAFRSTDTQYF. DNA for the CDR3: TGTGCCAGCAGTCGCGGCGGGGGGGCCTTCCGCAGCACAGATACGCAGTATTTT.

The chain recombines TRBV2 with TRBJ2-3; 9 bases are a match to TRBD2. V lost 6 bases, J lost 1 base, and 5 bases stayed unmatched. The CDR3 runs 15 residues. Germline V gives CDR1 SNHLY, CDR2 FYNNEI. CDR3 sequence reads: CASREGLARTDTQYF. In DNA form, the CDR3 reads TGTGCCAGCAGGGAGGGACTAGCCCGCACAGATACGCAGTATTTT.

This clone occurred a few times. Other DNA sequences in the sample encode the same CDR3. This chain uses TRBV27 with TRBJ2-5; TRBD2 agrees at 7 bases. Trimming at V came to 5 bases and at J to 2 bases, leaving 5 bases not matched to a gene. The CDR3 has 14 residues. The germline V gene has CDR1 MNHEY and CDR2 SMNVEV (reference sequence). Here the CDR3 DNA reads TGTGCCAGCAGTAGCCCCGGGGGGCAAGAGACCCAGTACTTC. Translation: CASSSPGGQETQYF.

This clone has at least ten counts. This CDR3 is also generated by other DNA sequences in the sample. The gene calls are TRBV30 and TRBJ1-1, with D perhaps TRBD1 (6 bases). CDR1 is GTSNPN and CDR2 is SVGIG in the germline V gene (reference sequence). This CDR3 has 13 residues. Trimming shortened V by 0 bases and J by 3 bases, and 8 bases separated the two germline ends. The CDR3 loop reads CAWSVQGYTEAFF. The CDR3 DNA follows: TGTGCCTGGAGTGTACAGGGCTACACTGAAGCTTTCTTT. The full variable domain, with the rest looked up from reference TRBV30 and TRBJ1-1, is SQTIHQWPATLVQPVGSPLSLECTVEGTSNPNLYWYRQAAGRGLQLLFYSVGIGQISSEVPQNLSASRPQDRQFILSSKKLLLSDSGFYLCAWSVQGYTEAFFGQGTRLTVV.

This chain joins TRBV18 and TRBJ1-2; 7 positions agree with TRBD1. V shed 0 bases and J 4 bases; nucleotides not matched to a gene: 2. The CDR3 is made up of 14 amino acids. Per the germline V gene, CDR1 is KGHSH and CDR2 is LQKENI. Written as DNA, the CDR3 is TGTGCCAGCTCACCACCGGGACAGCCCTATGGCTACACCTTC. Translated, it gives CASSPPGQPYGYTF. Using reference TRBV18 and TRBJ1-2 for the parts outside the CDR3, the full variable domain is NAGVMQNPRHLVRRRGQEARLRCSPMKGHSHVYWYRQLPEEGLKFMVYLQKENIIDESGMPKERFSAEFPKEGPSILRIQQVVRGDSAAYFCASSPPGQPYGYTFGSGTRLTVV.

The table lists this clone with a few counts. The genes are TRBV19 and TRBJ1-5, with TRBD1 matching over 7 bases. Germline loops: CDR1 LNHDA, CDR2 SQIVND (reference sequence). V lost 5 bases to trimming and J lost 6 bases; unmatched junction nucleotides: 10. The CDR3 is 15 residues long. CDR3 protein: CASSGIQGSSQPQHF. The CDR3 bases are TGTGCCAGTAGTGGCATACAGGGGAGTAGTCAGCCCCAGCATTTT.

In this sample, this clone turned up a few times. The V and J genes are TRBV30 and TRBJ1-1; D unclear. V was trimmed by 4 bases and J by 4 bases, leaving 16 bases between them. Germline-derived CDR1 and CDR2 are GTSNPN and SVGIG (reference sequence). The CDR3 is made up of 14 amino acids. The CDR3 bases are TGTGCCTGGACGTGGGCACCCCGGGGCACTGAAGCTTTCTTT. The encoded protein is CAWTWAPRGTEAFF.

This chain links TRBV7-2 with TRBJ2-5, with 7 bases lining up with TRBD2. CDR3 length: 15 amino acids. The ends lost 1 base at V and 5 bases at J; junction bases unmatched: 7. Germline V gene lookup returns CDR1 SGHTA and CDR2 FQGNSA. This CDR3 is CASSLGPGGKETQYF. In DNA form, the CDR3 reads TGTGCCAGCAGCTTAGGTCCGGGGGGAAAGGAGACCCAGTACTTC.

The genes are TRBV19 and TRBJ1-5, with 8 bases lining up with TRBD1. Germline loops: CDR1 LNHDA, CDR2 SQIVND (reference sequence). V lost 3 bases to trimming and J lost 6 bases; unmatched junction nucleotides: 10. This CDR3 is 16 amino acids long. Written as DNA, the CDR3 is TGTGCCAGTAGTATTTATGGGGAACAGGGGGGTCAGCCCCAGCATTTT. Protein sequence: CASSIYGEQGGQPQHF.

The V call is TRBV12-3 or TRBV12-4, the J call TRBJ1-2; D not resolved. Trimming took 3 bases from V and 8 from J, leaving 13 bases between them. This CDR3 contains 13 residues. The CDR3, as DNA: TGTGCCAGCAGTTTCTCGGATCGGCGGGGCTACACCTTC. This translates into CASSFSDRRGYTF.

The CDR3 DNA reads TGTGCCAGCAAGGAGACAGGGACCCTCTACGAGCAGTACTTC. Encoded protein: CASKETGTLYEQYF. The chain recombines TRBV6-7 with TRBJ2-7, with 7 bases lining up with TRBD1. TRBV6-7 is treated as an ORF (open reading frame) with a function not yet certain. The CDR3 is 14 amino acids. V dropped 7 bases and J dropped 3; count of bases not matched to a gene: 9.

The rearrangement joins TRBV28 to TRBJ2-1, with D maybe TRBD2 (5 bases). The CDR3 extends over 15 amino acids. Germline assignment: CDR1 MDHEN and CDR2 SYDVKM. Between the trimmed V and J ends, which lost 5 bases and 8 bases, there was a span of 19 bases. The CDR3 region has the DNA TGTGCCAGCAGTCCCTATGGACTGGAGGAGTATGAGCAGTTCTTC. Its protein is CASSPYGLEEYEQFF.

The chain uses TRBV19 and TRBJ2-5, with a possible D match to TRBD1 (5 bases). CDR3 length equals 16 residues. Trimming removed 6 bases at V and 2 bases at J, with 19 bases between. Germline CDR1 LNHDA, CDR2 SQIVND (reference sequence). CDR3: CASSSQDSFFQETQYF. CDR3 nucleotide sequence: TGTGCCAGTAGCTCCCAAGACAGTTTTTTTCAAGAGACCCAGTACTTC.

V gene TRBV11-1 combines with J gene TRBJ2-1, with 12 bases fitting TRBD2. The germline V gene has CDR1 SGHAT and CDR2 FQDESV (reference sequence). Trimming took 5 bases from V and 9 from J; bases not matched to a gene: 11. This CDR3 comprises 16 residues. The CDR3 sequence is CASSRRLAGAGSEQFF. The CDR3 coding sequence is TGTGCCAGCAGCCGTAGACTAGCGGGGGCCGGAAGTGAGCAGTTCTTC.

This rearrangement joins TRBV7-6 to TRBJ2-7; D is perhaps TRBD1 (6 bases). The CDR3 loop spans 14 amino acids. Germline-derived CDR1 and CDR2 are SGHVS and FNYEAQ. Trimming stripped 5 bases from V and 0 bases from J, with 11 bases between. The CDR3 loop is CASSARTDSYEQYF. In DNA form, the CDR3 reads TGTGCCAGCAGCGCCCGGACAGACTCCTACGAGCAGTACTTC.

This chain joins TRBV2 and TRBJ2-2; 9 positions agree with TRBD2. The CDR3 is made up of 16 amino acids. V shed 7 bases, J shed 2 bases, and the junction held 8 bases outside the gene matches. From germline, CDR1 is SNHLY and CDR2 FYNNEI. The CDR3 nucleotides are TGTGCCAGCAAGGCTAGCGGGGCGGTAAACACCGGGGAGCTGTTTTTT. Protein product: CASKASGAVNTGELFF.

The CDR3 sequence: CASSFTGTGGDTQYF. The CDR3 DNA is TGTGCCAGCAGCTTTACCGGGACAGGGGGAGATACGCAGTATTTT. The V gene is TRBV9, the J gene TRBJ2-3; TRBD1 matches at 11 bases. V shed 4 bases and J 5 bases; nucleotides not matched to a gene: 6. The CDR3 extends over 15 amino acids. Germline lookup yields CDR1 SGDLS and CDR2 YYNGEE.

This clone was seen once. This chain links TRBV7-9 with TRBJ2-3; D is uncertain. Trimming took off 1 base at V and 0 bases at J, with 8 bases between the two ends. The CDR3 consists of 15 residues. CDR1 and CDR2 (germline): SEHNR, FQNEAQ (reference sequence). The CDR3 region is CASSLGDFSTDTQYF. The CDR3 DNA reads TGTGCCAGCAGCTTAGGAGATTTCAGCACAGATACGCAGTATTTT.

The chain joins TRBV4-3 to TRBJ2-2, with 7 positions matching TRBD1. Germline V gives CDR1 LGHNA, CDR2 YSLEER. V was clipped by 2 bases and J by 4 bases; unmatched bases: 7. The CDR3 extends over 16 amino acids. The CDR3 loop reads CASSQNHRGFTGELFF. The CDR3 bases are TGCGCCAGCAGCCAAAACCACAGGGGTTTCACCGGGGAGCTGTTTTTT.

The rearrangement links TRBV5-1 to TRBJ2-5; 8 bases fit TRBD1. This CDR3 contains 14 residues. V gave up 2 bases and J gave up 3 bases; unmatched junction bases: 3. Germline V gene sequence: CDR1 SGHRS, CDR2 YFSETQ. The CDR3 coding sequence is TGCGCCAGCAGCTTTGGGGGACAGGAAGAGACCCAGTACTTC. This translates into CASSFGGQEETQYF.

This rearrangement joins TRBV11-2 to TRBJ1-4; TRBD1 agrees at 8 bases. The CDR3 is 14 residues long. In germline, CDR1 is SGHAT, CDR2 FQNNGV. V gave up 6 bases and J gave up 7 bases; unmatched junction bases: 7. The CDR3 DNA is TGTGCCAGCAGTTTCGGACAGGGTAGTGAAAAACTGTTTTTT. It codes for CASSFGQGSEKLFF.

The V gene is TRBV9, the J gene TRBJ1-5; D ambiguous. The V end was cut by 0 bases, the J end by 8 bases, with 3 bases between. The CDR3 totals 11 residues. CDR1 SGDLS and CDR2 YYNGEE come from the germline V gene. CDR3 residues: CASSVVEPQHF. The CDR3 DNA reads as TGTGCCAGCAGCGTAGTCGAGCCCCAGCATTTT.

This chain joins TRBV5-4 and TRBJ2-7; 9 bases map to TRBD1. The ends lost 4 bases at V and 4 bases at J; junction bases unmatched: 9. The CDR3 covers 15 residues. Per germline, CDR1 SGHNT and CDR2 YYREEE (reference sequence). The CDR3 DNA reads TGTGCCAGCAGCCCTAACAGGGGGCGGGAGTACGAGCAGTACTTC. Its translation is CASSPNRGREYEQYF.